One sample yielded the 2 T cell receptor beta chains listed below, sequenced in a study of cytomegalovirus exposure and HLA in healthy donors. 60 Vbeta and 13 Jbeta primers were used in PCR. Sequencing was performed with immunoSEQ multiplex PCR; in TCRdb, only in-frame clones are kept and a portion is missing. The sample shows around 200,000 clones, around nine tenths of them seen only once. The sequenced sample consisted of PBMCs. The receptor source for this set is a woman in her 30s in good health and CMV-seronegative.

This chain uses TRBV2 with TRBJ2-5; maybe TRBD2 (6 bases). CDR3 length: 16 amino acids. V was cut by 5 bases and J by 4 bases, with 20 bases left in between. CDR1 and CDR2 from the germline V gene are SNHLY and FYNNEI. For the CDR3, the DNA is TGTGCCAGCAGTACCCTTTTACAGCGGGCGAGAGAGACCCAGTACTTC. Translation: CASSTLLQRARETQYF.

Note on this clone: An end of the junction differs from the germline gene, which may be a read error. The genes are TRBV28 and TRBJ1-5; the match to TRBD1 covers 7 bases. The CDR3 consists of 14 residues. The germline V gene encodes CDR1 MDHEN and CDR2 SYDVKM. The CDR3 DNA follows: TGTGCCAGCAGCTTATACAGGGGTGATCAGCCCCAGCATTTT. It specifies CASSLYRGDQPQHF.